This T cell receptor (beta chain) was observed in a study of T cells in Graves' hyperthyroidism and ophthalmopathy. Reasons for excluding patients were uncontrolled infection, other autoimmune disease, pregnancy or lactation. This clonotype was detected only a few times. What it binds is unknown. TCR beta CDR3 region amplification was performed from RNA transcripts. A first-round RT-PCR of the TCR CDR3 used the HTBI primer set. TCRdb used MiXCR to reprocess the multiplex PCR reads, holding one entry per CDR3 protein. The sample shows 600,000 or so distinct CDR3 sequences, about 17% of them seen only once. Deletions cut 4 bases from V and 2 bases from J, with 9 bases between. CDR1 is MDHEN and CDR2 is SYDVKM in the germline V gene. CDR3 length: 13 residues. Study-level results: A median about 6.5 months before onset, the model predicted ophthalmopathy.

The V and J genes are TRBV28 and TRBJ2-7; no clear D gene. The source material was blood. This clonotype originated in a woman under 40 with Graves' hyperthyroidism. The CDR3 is CASSSAVPYEQYF. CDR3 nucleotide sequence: TGTGCCAGCAGTTCGGCGGTTCCCTACGAGCAGTACTTC.